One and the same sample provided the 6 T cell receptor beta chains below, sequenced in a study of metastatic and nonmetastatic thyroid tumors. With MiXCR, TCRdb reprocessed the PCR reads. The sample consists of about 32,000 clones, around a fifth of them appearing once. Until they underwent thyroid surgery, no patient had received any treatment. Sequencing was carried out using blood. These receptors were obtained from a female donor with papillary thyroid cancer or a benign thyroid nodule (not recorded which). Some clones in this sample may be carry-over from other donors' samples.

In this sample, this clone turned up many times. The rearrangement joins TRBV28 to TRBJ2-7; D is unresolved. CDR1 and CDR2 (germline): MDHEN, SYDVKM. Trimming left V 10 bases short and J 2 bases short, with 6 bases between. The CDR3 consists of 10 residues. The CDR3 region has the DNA TGTGCCATCCCGGCCTACGAGCAGTACTTC. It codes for CAIPAYEQYF.

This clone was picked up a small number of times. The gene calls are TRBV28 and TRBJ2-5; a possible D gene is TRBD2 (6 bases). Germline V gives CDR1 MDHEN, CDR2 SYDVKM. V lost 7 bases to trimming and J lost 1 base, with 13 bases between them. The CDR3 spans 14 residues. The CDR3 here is CASKWAGSQETQYF. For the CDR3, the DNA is TGTGCCAGCAAATGGGCGGGGTCCCAAGAGACCCAGTACTTC.

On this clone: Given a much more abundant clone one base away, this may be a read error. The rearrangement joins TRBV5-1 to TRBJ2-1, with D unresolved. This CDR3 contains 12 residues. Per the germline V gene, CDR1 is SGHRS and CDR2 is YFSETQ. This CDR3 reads CAGSIPGDEQFF. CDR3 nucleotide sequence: TGCGCCGGCAGCATACCTGGAGATGAGCAGTTCTTC.

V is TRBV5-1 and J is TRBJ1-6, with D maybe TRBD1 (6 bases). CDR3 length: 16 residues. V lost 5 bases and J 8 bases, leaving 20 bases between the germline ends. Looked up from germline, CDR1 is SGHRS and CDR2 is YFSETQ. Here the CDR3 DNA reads TGCGCCAGCAGTTCCGAGGAGGACAGCGCTTATTCACCCCTCCACTTT. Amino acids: CASSSEEDSAYSPLHF.

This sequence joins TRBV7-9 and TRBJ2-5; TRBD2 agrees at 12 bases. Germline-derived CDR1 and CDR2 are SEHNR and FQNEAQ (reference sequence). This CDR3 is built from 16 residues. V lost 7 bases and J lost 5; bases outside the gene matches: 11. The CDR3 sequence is CASNLGLAGGFETQYF. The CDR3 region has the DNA TGTGCCAGCAACTTGGGGCTAGCGGGAGGGTTCGAGACCCAGTACTTC.

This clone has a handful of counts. CDR3 sequence: CASSTNLLVGESYGYTF. DNA of the CDR3: TGTGCCAGCAGTACCAACCTCCTAGTGGGGGAGAGCTATGGCTACACCTTC. The chain links TRBV6-1 to TRBJ1-2; D is perhaps TRBD1 (5 bases). There are 17 residues in the CDR3. Deletions cut 5 bases from V and 4 bases from J, with 23 bases between. Germline CDR1 reads MNHNS; CDR2 reads SASEGT.